Given below is one T cell receptor beta chain in context. Antigen unknown. Per germline, CDR1 MDHEN and CDR2 SYDVKM. V was pared by 6 bases and J by 4 bases, with 2 bases of the junction left unmatched. The CDR3 sequence is 13 residues long. The PCR ran on 60 Vbeta and 13 Jbeta primers. TCRdb's table, derived via immunoSEQ multiplex PCR, lists solely in-frame clones and lacks some. Of about 130,000 clones listed, over 70% are singletons. The source of the sample is a study of cytomegalovirus exposure and HLA in healthy donors. Study-level results: Certain sequence variants were highly shared and formed a cluster, and this cluster was likely a sequencing artifact. Later examination showed HLA-associated TCR beta chains had greater clonal expansion than equally common others. Cytomegalovirus-associated status was assigned to roughly 160 TCR beta chains. Data from an earlier analysis indicated that most TCR beta V segments were productive either about 90% or about 30% of the time.

This TCR was sampled from a woman aged 35 to 49 in good health and CMV-seronegative. The sample was PBMCs. The rearrangement links TRBV28 to TRBJ2-1; 8 bases are a match to TRBD1. DNA for the CDR3: TGTGCCAGCAGCCGACAGGGGTACAATGAGCAGTTCTTC. Translation: CASSRQGYNEQFF.